The next 22 T cell receptor beta chains were all read from a single sample in a study of cytomegalovirus exposure and HLA in healthy donors. Here immunoSEQ multiplex PCR was the method, and the copy in TCRdb shows in-frame clones only, minus some. The sample consists of around 250,000 clones, roughly 90% of them appearing once. The sequenced sample was PBMCs. The receptors shown here come from a woman aged 18-29 years in good health and CMV-seronegative.

This chain uses TRBV4-1 with TRBJ2-5; 11 nucleotides agree with TRBD1. Germline-derived CDR1 and CDR2 are MGHRA and YSYEKL. Trimming cost V 0 bases and J 4 bases; bases outside gene matches: 16. This CDR3 has 20 amino acids. CDR3 in amino acids: CASSQDRGVGTGGRRETQYF. In DNA form, the CDR3 reads TGCGCCAGCAGCCAAGATCGCGGCGTCGGGACAGGGGGGAGGAGAGAGACCCAGTACTTC.

The rearrangement links TRBV6-1 to TRBJ2-1, with 8 bases lining up with TRBD1. CDR3 size: 15 residues. In germline, CDR1 is MNHNS, CDR2 SASEGT. V gave up 3 bases and J gave up 2 bases; unmatched junction bases: 3. The CDR3 is CASSDRTGPYNEQFF. Here the CDR3 DNA reads TGTGCCAGCAGTGACCGGACAGGGCCCTACAATGAGCAGTTCTTC.

The chain is built from TRBV9 and TRBJ1-2; 7 positions agree with TRBD1. Per germline, CDR1 SGDLS and CDR2 YYNGEE. Unmatched junction bases numbered 12, after V lost 0 bases and J lost 7 bases. The CDR3 runs 16 residues. CDR3 DNA: TGTGCCAGCAGCGTAGTTCTGACAGGGAAGTACGGTGGCTACACCTTC. As protein: CASSVVLTGKYGGYTF.

The chain uses TRBV7-9 and TRBJ2-1; 11 positions agree with TRBD2. The germline CDR1 and CDR2 sequences are SEHNR and FQNEAQ (reference sequence). There are 15 residues in the CDR3. The V segment lost 6 bases and the J segment 0 bases; nucleotides outside the gene matches: 1. CDR3 region: CASSSGGDSYNEQFF. The CDR3, as DNA: TGTGCCAGCAGTAGCGGGGGGGACTCCTACAATGAGCAGTTCTTC.

The chain joins TRBV7-9 to TRBJ2-1; weak D call: TRBD1 (5 bases). In germline, CDR1 is SEHNR, CDR2 FQNEAQ (reference sequence). This CDR3 is 15 amino acids long. V was shortened by 0 bases and J by 4 bases, with 10 bases between the two germline ends. CDR3 loop: CASSLAGALYNEQFF. CDR3 in DNA: TGTGCCAGCAGCTTAGCTGGGGCCCTTTACAATGAGCAGTTCTTC.

This clone was seen a single time. This sequence joins TRBV5-4 and TRBJ2-1; 13 bases line up with TRBD2. The V and J ends lost 4 bases and 3 bases, in that order; junction bases with no gene match: 7. Germline V gene lookup returns CDR1 SGHNT and CDR2 YYREEE (reference sequence). The CDR3 is 17 amino acids. The CDR3: CASSMTSGGIIYNEQFF. DNA of the CDR3: TGTGCCAGCAGCATGACTAGCGGGGGGATAATCTACAATGAGCAGTTCTTC.

The chain carries TRBV6-5 and TRBJ2-3, with TRBD2 matching 10 bases. V shed 5 bases, J shed 9 bases, and the junction held 5 bases outside the gene matches. The CDR3 is 13 amino acids. Germline assignment: CDR1 MNHEY and CDR2 SVGAGI. The CDR3 is CASSSGGAGTQYF. The CDR3 nucleotides read TGTGCCAGCAGTAGCGGGGGGGCTGGCACGCAGTATTTT.

The rearrangement uses TRBV4-3 and TRBJ2-7, with D perhaps matching TRBD2 (5 bases). In germline, CDR1 is LGHNA, CDR2 YSLEER. Deletions cut 0 bases from V and 6 bases from J, with 9 bases between. The CDR3 consists of 13 residues. This chain's CDR3 is CASSQDSGFEQYF. The CDR3 nucleotides read TGCGCCAGCAGCCAAGATTCGGGGTTCGAGCAGTACTTC.

The rearrangement uses TRBV4-1 and TRBJ1-1; a possible D gene is TRBD1 (5 bases). The CDR3 runs to 16 residues. Germline V gives CDR1 MGHRA, CDR2 YSYEKL. V was trimmed by 1 base and J by 6 bases, leaving 18 bases between them. The CDR3 sequence is CASSQGYPRVTPEAFF. The CDR3 DNA follows: TGCGCCAGCAGCCAAGGATACCCCAGGGTGACGCCTGAAGCTTTCTTT.

The DNA of the CDR3 is TGTGCCAGCAGCTCACAGGGCACCGGGGAGCTGTTTTTT. This encodes CASSSQGTGELFF. V gene TRBV7-9 combines with J gene TRBJ2-2, with D perhaps matching TRBD1 (6 bases). Germline V gene data show CDR1 as SEHNR and CDR2 as FQNEAQ (reference sequence). The CDR3 sequence is 13 residues long. V was shortened by 4 bases and J by 4 bases, with 7 bases between the two germline ends.

A word on this clone: At one boundary the junction diverges from the germline segment, which might be a read error. The chain carries TRBV12-5 and TRBJ2-3; TRBD2 might be the D (5 bases). This CDR3 has 12 residues. Germline lookup yields CDR1 LGHNT and CDR2 FRNRAP. The DNA of the CDR3 is TGTGCTAGTGGTTCTCCCCGGGAACGCACATTTTTC. This translates into CASGSPRERTFF.

The chain employs TRBV6-1 and TRBJ2-2; 9 bases match TRBD1. V gave up 11 bases and J gave up 6 bases; unmatched junction bases: 10. The CDR3 contains 14 residues. The germline CDR1 and CDR2 sequences are MNHNS and SASEGT. The CDR3 DNA sequence: TGTGCCGTACAGGGGGCTTGGCGAGCCGGGGAGCTGTTTTTT. Translating gives CAVQGAWRAGELFF.

This chain links TRBV9 with TRBJ2-3; TRBD2 aligns across 7 bases. J gave up 6 bases and V 2 bases, and 6 bases lay outside the gene matches. The CDR3 contains 14 residues. Germline V gene lookup returns CDR1 SGDLS and CDR2 YYNGEE. CDR3 region: CASSVWTSLDTQYF. For the CDR3, the DNA is TGTGCCAGCAGCGTGTGGACTAGTTTGGATACGCAGTATTTT. Full variable domain (remainder filled in from reference TRBV9 and TRBJ2-3): DSGVTQTPKHLITATGQRVTLRCSPRSGDLSVYWYQQSLDQGLQFLIQYYNGEERAKGNILERFSAQQFPDLHSELNLSSLELGDSALYFCASSVWTSLDTQYFGPGTRLTVL.

This clone was found a few times. The chain joins TRBV4-1 to TRBJ2-7, with 7 bases fitting TRBD2. Per the germline V gene, CDR1 is MGHRA and CDR2 is YSYEKL. J gave up 2 bases and V 0 bases, and 7 bases lay outside the gene matches. This CDR3 has 16 amino acids. In nucleotides, the CDR3 is TGCGCCAGCAGCCAAGATTGGACGGGGGGACCCTACGAGCAGTACTTC. It is translated as CASSQDWTGGPYEQYF.

The chain joins TRBV7-8 to TRBJ2-5; TRBD2 matches at 11 bases. This CDR3 contains 15 residues. Trimming removed 1 base from V and 4 bases from J; junction bases left unmatched: 2. Germline assignment: CDR1 SGHVS and CDR2 FQNEAQ. The chain's CDR3 is CASSLEGTSGETQYF. DNA for the CDR3: TGTGCCAGCAGCTTAGAGGGGACTAGCGGAGAGACCCAGTACTTC.

This clone appeared many times. V and J are TRBV6-1 and TRBJ2-1; D perhaps matches TRBD1 (7 bases). The CDR3 spans 16 residues. Trimming pared 2 bases from V and 4 bases from J, leaving 15 bases between. CDR1 and CDR2 (germline): MNHNS, SASEGT. This CDR3 reads CASSENGGGGYNEQFF. In DNA, the CDR3 is TGTGCCAGCAGTGAAAATGGAGGGGGCGGTTACAATGAGCAGTTCTTC.

The chain carries TRBV28 and TRBJ1-4, with D tentatively TRBD1 (6 bases). Germline loops: CDR1 MDHEN, CDR2 SYDVKM. The V gene lost 4 bases and the J gene lost 0 bases, with 9 bases spanning the gap. The CDR3 runs to 15 residues. CDR3 nucleotide sequence: TGTGCCAGCAGTTCCGAGGGGGCAACTAATGAAAAACTGTTTTTT. Amino acids: CASSSEGATNEKLFF. The whole variable domain, remainder taken from reference TRBV28 and TRBJ1-4, is DVKVTQSSRYLVKRTGEKVFLECVQDMDHENMFWYRQDPGLGLRLIYFSYDVKMKEKGDIPEGYSVSREKKERFSLILESASTNQTSMYLCASSSEGATNEKLFFGSGTQLSVL.

V usage is TRBV2 and J usage is TRBJ1-5; TRBD1 matches at 7 bases. CDR1 and CDR2 from the germline V gene are SNHLY and FYNNEI. V dropped 6 bases and J dropped 4; count of bases not matched to a gene: 6. This CDR3 is 14 amino acids long. CDR3 in DNA: TGTGCCAGCAGCGGAGGGGGCCCTAATCAGCCCCAGCATTTT. Translating gives CASSGGGPNQPQHF.

The chain joins TRBV28 to TRBJ2-7; no firm D call. Germline CDR1 reads MDHEN; CDR2 reads SYDVKM. The V gene lost 5 bases and the J gene lost 5 bases, with 19 bases spanning the gap. The CDR3 totals 15 residues. CDR3 in amino acids: CASSAWAFKPHEQYV. In DNA form, the CDR3 reads TGTGCCAGCAGTGCCTGGGCCTTCAAGCCCCACGAGCAGTACGTC.

The rearrangement joins TRBV28 to TRBJ1-1; D unresolved. Trimming took off 2 bases at V and 5 bases at J, with 15 bases between the two ends. Germline loops: CDR1 MDHEN, CDR2 SYDVKM. The CDR3 sequence is 15 residues long. The DNA of the CDR3 is TGTGCCAGCAGTTTAGGGTTGCGGGGAGCGACTGAAGCTTTCTTT. Its translation: CASSLGLRGATEAFF.

V and J are TRBV9 and TRBJ2-2; maybe TRBD2 (6 bases). V was trimmed by 5 bases and J by 6 bases, leaving 11 bases between them. Germline-derived CDR1 and CDR2 are SGDLS and YYNGEE. This CDR3 has 13 amino acids. CDR3: CASRTSGAGELFF. The CDR3 nucleotides are TGTGCCAGCAGGACTAGTGGTGCCGGGGAGCTGTTTTTT.

The V gene is TRBV21-1, the J gene TRBJ2-4; the table assigns TRBD1, which was not confirmed against the DNA. TRBV21-1 is described as a pseudogene. This CDR3 has 14 residues. CDR3 residues: CASSRVRAKNIQYF. The CDR3 DNA sequence: TGTGCCAGCAGCCGTGTCAGGGCCAAAAACATTCAGTACTTC.